The sequence of this TCR beta chain was determined in a study of blood T cells in healthy people across ages. The germline V gene has CDR1 SGHRS and CDR2 YFSETQ. The CDR3 spans 18 residues. The junction had 9 bases not matched to a gene; V was cut back by 5 bases and J by 0 bases. A second roughly 7 to 12 cycle PCR used barcoded and J-beta primers. TCRdb called the 5' RACE reads again in MiXCR, with one record for every CDR3 protein. The sample includes about 1.7 million distinct CDR3 sequences, roughly 30% of them seen just once. This sequence originates from a woman aged 25 to 45 in good health. Sequencing was done on a sample of blood. The chain joins TRBV5-1 to TRBJ2-7, with 15 bases identical to TRBD2. The CDR3 sequence is CASSPRGLAGGSSYEQYF. The CDR3 nucleotides read TGCGCCAGCAGTCCCAGAGGACTAGCGGGAGGGAGCTCCTACGAGCAGTACTTC.